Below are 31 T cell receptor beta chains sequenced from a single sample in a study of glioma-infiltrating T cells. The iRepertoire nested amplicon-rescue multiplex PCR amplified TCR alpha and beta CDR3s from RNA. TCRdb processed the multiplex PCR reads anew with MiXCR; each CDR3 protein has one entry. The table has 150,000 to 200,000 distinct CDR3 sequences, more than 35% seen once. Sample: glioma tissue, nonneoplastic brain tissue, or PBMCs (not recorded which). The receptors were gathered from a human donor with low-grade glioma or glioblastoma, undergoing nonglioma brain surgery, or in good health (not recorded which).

CDR3 nucleotides: TGCAGCGTCGGGCGGGACAGCTTGAACACTGAAGCTTTCTTT. Its translation: CSVGRDSLNTEAFF. This rearrangement joins TRBV29-1 to TRBJ1-1; TRBD1 aligns across 7 bases. Germline V gene lookup returns CDR1 SQVTM and CDR2 ANQGSEA. V lost 6 bases, J lost 0 bases, and 7 bases stayed unmatched. The CDR3 consists of 14 residues.

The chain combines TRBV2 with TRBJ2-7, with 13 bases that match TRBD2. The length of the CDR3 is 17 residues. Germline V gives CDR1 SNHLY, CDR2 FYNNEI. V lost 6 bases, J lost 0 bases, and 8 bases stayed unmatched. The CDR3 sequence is CASSRGLAGVSSYEQYF. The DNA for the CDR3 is TGTGCCAGCAGCCGCGGACTAGCGGGAGTCTCCTCCTACGAGCAGTACTTC.

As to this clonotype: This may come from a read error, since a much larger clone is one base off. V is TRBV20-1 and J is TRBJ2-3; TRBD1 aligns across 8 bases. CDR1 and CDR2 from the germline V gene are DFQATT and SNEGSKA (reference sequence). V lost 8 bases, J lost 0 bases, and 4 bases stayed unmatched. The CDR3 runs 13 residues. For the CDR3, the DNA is TGCAGTTTTTGGGACAGGAGCACAGATACGCAGTATTTT. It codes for CSFWDRSTDTQYF.

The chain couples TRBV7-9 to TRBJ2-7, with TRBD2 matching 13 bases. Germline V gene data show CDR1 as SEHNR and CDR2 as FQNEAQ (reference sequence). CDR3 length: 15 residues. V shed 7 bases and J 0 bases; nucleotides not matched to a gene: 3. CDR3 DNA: TGTGCCAGCATCTGGACTAGCGGGAGCTCCTACGAGCAGTACTTC. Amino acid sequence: CASIWTSGSSYEQYF.

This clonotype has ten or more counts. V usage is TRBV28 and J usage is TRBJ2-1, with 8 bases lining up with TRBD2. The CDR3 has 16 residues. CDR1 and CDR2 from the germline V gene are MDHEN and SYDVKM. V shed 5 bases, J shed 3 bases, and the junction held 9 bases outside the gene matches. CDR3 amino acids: CASSPLPAGGYNEQFF. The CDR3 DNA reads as TGTGCCAGCAGTCCGCTGCCGGCGGGAGGCTACAATGAGCAGTTCTTC.

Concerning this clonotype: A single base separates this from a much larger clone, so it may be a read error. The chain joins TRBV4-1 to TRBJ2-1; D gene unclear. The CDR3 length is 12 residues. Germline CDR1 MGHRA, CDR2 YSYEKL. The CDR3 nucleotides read TGCGCCAGCACCCAAGATCACAGCGAGCAGTTCTTC. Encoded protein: CASTQDHSEQFF.

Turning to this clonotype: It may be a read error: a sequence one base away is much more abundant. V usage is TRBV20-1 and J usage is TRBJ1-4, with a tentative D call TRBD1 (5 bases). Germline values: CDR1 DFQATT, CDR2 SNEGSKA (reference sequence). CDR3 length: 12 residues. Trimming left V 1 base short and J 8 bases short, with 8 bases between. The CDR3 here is CSARGGTEKLFF. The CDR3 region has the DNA TGCAGTGCTAGAGGAGGGACCGAAAAACTGTTTTTT.

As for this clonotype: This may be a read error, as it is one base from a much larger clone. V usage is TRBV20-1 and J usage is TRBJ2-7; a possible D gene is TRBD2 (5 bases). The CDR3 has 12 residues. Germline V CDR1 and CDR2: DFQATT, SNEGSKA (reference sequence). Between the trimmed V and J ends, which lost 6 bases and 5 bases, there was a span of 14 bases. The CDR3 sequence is CSATRGTDEQYF. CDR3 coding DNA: TGCAGTGCCACCCGGGGTACGGACGAGCAGTACTTC.

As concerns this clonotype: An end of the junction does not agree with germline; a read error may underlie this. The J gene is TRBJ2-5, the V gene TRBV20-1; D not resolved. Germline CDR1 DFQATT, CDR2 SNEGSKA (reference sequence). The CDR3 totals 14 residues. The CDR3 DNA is TGCAGTTCTAGTTCGACCGACTGGGGAAAGACCCAGTACTTC. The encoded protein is CSSSSTDWGKTQYF.

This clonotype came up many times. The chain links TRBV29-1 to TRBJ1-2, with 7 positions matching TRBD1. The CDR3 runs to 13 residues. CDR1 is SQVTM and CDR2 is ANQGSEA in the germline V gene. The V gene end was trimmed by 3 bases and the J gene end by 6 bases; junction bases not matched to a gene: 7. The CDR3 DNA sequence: TGCAGCGTTGACGCGGGACAGCTTGATGGCTACACCTTC. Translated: CSVDAGQLDGYTF.

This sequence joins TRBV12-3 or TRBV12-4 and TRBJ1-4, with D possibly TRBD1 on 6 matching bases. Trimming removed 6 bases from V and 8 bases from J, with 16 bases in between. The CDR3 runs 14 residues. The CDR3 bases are TGTGCCAGCAGACTGGGAGGGGGTCGAGAAAAACTGTTTTTT. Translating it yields CASRLGGGREKLFF.

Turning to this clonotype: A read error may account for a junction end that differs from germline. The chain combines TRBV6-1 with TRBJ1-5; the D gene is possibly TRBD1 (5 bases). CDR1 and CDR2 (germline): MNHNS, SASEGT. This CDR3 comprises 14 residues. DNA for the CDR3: TGTGCCAGCAGCCCTCAGGGAAGCAATCAGCCCCAGGATTTC. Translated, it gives CASSPQGSNQPQDF.

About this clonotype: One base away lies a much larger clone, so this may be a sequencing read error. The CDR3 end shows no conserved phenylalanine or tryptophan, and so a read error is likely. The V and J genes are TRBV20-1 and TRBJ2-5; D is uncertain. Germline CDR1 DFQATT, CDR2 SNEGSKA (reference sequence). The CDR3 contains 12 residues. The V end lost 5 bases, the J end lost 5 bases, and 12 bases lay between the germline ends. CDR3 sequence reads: CSAARVGETQYL. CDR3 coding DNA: TGCAGTGCTGCTAGAGTCGGCGAGACCCAGTACTTA.

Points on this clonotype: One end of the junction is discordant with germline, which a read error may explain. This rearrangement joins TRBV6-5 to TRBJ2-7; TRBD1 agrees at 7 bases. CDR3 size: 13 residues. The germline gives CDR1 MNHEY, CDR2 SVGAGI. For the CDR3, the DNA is TGTGCCATCAGTGGGACGACAGGGACCGAGCAGTACTTC. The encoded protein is CAISGTTGTEQYF.

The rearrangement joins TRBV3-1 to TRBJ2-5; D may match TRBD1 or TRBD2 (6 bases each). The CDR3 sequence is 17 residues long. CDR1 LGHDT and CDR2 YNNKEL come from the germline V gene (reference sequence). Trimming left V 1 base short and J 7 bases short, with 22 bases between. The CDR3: CASSQGWRGPRGGTQYF. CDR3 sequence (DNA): TGTGCCAGCAGCCAAGGGTGGAGGGGACCCAGAGGGGGGACCCAGTACTTC.

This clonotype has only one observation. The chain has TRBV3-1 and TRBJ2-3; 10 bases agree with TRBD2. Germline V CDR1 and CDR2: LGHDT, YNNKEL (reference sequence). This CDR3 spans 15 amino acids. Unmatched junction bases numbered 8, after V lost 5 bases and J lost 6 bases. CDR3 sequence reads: CASSKLSAGGDTQYF. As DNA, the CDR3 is TGTGCCAGCAGCAAGCTTTCAGCGGGAGGGGATACGCAGTATTTT.

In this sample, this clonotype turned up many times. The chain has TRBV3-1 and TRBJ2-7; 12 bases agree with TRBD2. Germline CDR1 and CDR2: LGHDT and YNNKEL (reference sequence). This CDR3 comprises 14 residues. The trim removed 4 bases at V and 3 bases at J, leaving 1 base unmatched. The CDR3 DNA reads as TGTGCCAGCAGCCGGACTAGCGGGAACTACGAGCAGTACTTC. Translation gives CASSRTSGNYEQYF.

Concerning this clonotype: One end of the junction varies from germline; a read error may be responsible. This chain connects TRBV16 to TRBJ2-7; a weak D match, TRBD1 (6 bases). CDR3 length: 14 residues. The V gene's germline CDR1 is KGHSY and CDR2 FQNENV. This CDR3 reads CASTQYRVLDEQYF. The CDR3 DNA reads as TGTGCCAGCACCCAATACAGGGTACTCGACGAGCAGTACTTC.

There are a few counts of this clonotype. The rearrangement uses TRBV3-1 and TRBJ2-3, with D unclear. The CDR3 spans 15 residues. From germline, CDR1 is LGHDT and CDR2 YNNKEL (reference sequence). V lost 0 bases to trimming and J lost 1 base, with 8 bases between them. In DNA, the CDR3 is TGTGCCAGCAGCCAAGAATTAGCCCGCACAGATACGCAGTATTTT. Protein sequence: CASSQELARTDTQYF.

Here the CDR3 DNA reads TGCAGCGTTGCGGGGGGACTAGCGGGAGTAAGCGAGCAGTACTTC. Amino acids: CSVAGGLAGVSEQYF. The V and J genes are TRBV29-1 and TRBJ2-7, with TRBD2 matching over 14 bases. The trim removed 4 bases at V and 6 bases at J, leaving 8 bases unmatched. Germline CDR1 SQVTM, CDR2 ANQGSEA. The length of the CDR3 is 15 residues.

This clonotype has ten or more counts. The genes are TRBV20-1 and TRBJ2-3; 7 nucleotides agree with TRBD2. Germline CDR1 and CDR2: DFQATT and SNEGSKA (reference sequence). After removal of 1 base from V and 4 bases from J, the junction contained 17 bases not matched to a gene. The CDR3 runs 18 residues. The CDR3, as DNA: TGCAGTGCTAGAGTCTCTGCTAGCGGTCGCTTAGGAGCAGATACGCAGTATTTT. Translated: CSARVSASGRLGADTQYF.

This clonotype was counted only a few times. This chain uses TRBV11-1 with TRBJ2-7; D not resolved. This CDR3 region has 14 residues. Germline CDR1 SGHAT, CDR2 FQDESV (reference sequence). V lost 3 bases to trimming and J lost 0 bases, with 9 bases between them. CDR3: CASSFAGSSYEQYF. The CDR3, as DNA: TGTGCCAGCAGCTTCGCCGGTAGCTCCTACGAGCAGTACTTC.

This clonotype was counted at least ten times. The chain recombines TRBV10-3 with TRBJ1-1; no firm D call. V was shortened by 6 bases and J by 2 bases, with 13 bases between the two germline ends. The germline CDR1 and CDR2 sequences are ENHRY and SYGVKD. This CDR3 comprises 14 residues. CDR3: CAIRDREGNTEAFF. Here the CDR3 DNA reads TGTGCCATCAGGGACCGCGAAGGCAACACTGAAGCTTTCTTT.

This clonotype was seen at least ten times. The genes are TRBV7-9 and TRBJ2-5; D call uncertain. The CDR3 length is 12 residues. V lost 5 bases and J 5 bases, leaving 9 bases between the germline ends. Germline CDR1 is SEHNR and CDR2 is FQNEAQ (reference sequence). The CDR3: CASSLGQETQYF. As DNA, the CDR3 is TGTGCCAGCAGCCTAGGGCAGGAGACCCAGTACTTC.

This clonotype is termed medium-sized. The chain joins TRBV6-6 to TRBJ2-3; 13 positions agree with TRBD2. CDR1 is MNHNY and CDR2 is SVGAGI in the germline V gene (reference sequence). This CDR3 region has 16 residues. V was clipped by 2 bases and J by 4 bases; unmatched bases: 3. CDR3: CASSYGTSGMADTQYF. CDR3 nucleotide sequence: TGTGCCAGCAGTTACGGGACTAGCGGGATGGCAGATACGCAGTATTTT.

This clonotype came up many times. The CDR3 sequence is CAIGDRGDGYTF. The CDR3 DNA reads as TGTGCCATCGGGGACAGGGGGGATGGCTACACCTTC. The rearrangement links TRBV10-3 to TRBJ1-2; 11 bases align to TRBD1. The junction had 2 bases not matched to a gene; V was cut back by 8 bases and J by 6 bases. Germline loops: CDR1 ENHRY, CDR2 SYGVKD. The CDR3 loop spans 12 amino acids.

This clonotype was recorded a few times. CDR3 protein: CATGSRTGSYEQYF. Written as DNA, the CDR3 is TGCGCCACCGGGAGCAGGACAGGTAGCTACGAGCAGTACTTC. V is TRBV4-1 and J is TRBJ2-7; D might be TRBD1 (7 bases). The CDR3 extends over 14 amino acids. Germline loops: CDR1 MGHRA, CDR2 YSYEKL. The ends were cut back, 10 bases at V and 3 bases at J, with 19 bases in the middle.

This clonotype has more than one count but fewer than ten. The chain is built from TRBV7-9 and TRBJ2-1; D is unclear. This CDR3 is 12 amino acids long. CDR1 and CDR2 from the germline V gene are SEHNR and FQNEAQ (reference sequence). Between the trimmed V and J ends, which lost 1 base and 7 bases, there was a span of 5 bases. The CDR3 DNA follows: TGTGCCAGCAGCTTAGAAGGAAATGAGCAGTTCTTC. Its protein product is CASSLEGNEQFF.

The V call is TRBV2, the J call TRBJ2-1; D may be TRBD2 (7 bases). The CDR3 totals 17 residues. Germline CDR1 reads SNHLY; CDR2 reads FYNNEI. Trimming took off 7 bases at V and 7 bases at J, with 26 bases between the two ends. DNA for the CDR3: TGTGCCAGCACACCTAGGGGGGGCCTCCCTGGACAGAATGAGCAGTTCTTC. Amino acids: CASTPRGGLPGQNEQFF.

CDR3 coding DNA: TGTGCCAGCAGCTCAACAGGGGTAGAGACCCAGTACTTC. Its protein product is CASSSTGVETQYF. This chain connects TRBV7-9 to TRBJ2-5, with 7 bases that match TRBD1. The CDR3 loop spans 13 amino acids. After removal of 4 bases from V and 4 bases from J, the junction contained 3 bases not matched to a gene. Looked up from germline, CDR1 is SEHNR and CDR2 is FQNEAQ (reference sequence).

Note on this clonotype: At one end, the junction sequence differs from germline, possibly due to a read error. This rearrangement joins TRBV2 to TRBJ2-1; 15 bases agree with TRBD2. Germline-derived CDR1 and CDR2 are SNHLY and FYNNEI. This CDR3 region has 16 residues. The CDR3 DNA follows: TGTGCTAGCAGGGGGGGGACTAGCGGGAGGCCCAATGAGCAGTTCTTC. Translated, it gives CASRGGTSGRPNEQFF.